The 24 T cell receptor beta chains below were found in one sample sequenced in a study of T and B cells in COVID-19 patients. TRB was amplified from around 250-500 ng of blood genomic DNA. TRB rearrangements were amplified by multiplex PCR with BIOMED2 TRB-A/B primers. TCRdb re-called the multiplex PCR reads through MiXCR, storing one row per CDR3 protein. The sample contains several thousand distinct CDR3 sequences, about a third of which appear only once. The sample comprised blood. The receptors were sampled from a human donor who had recovered from COVID-19.

The rearrangement uses TRBV10-3 and TRBJ2-3; TRBD2 matches 11 bases. The germline V gene has CDR1 ENHRY and CDR2 SYGVKD. The V gene end was trimmed by 0 bases and the J gene end by 4 bases; junction bases not matched to a gene: 6. The CDR3 runs 17 residues. The CDR3 DNA reads TGTGCCATCAGTGAGTCAGGTAGCGGGGGGGCCGCAGATACGCAGTATTTT. Protein product: CAISESGSGGAADTQYF.

The J gene is TRBJ1-5, the V gene TRBV27; D call uncertain. CDR3 size: 14 residues. Trimming took off 8 bases at V and 1 base at J, with 12 bases between the two ends. CDR1 and CDR2 from the germline V gene are MNHEY and SMNVEV (reference sequence). CDR3 in amino acids: CASWPGGSNQPQHF. In DNA form, the CDR3 reads TGTGCCAGCTGGCCCGGTGGAAGCAATCAGCCCCAGCATTTT.

The sample holds a few counts of this clonotype. The chain uses TRBV15 and TRBJ1-1; no clear D. V gave up 4 bases and J gave up 0 bases, with 21 bases separating them. Looked up from germline, CDR1 is LNHNV and CDR2 is YYDKDF (reference sequence). The CDR3 totals 18 residues. This CDR3 is CATSTPPGGNTLNTEAFF. Written as DNA, the CDR3 is TGTGCCACCAGCACCCCTCCCGGTGGGAACACCCTGAACACTGAAGCTTTCTTT.

By proportion, this clonotype is medium-sized. This chain links TRBV13 with TRBJ2-6; maybe TRBD1 (5 bases). There are 17 residues in the CDR3. Germline CDR1 reads PRHDT; CDR2 reads FYEKMQ (reference sequence). V lost 0 bases to trimming and J lost 4 bases, with 13 bases between them. The CDR3 sequence: CASSLGGGASGANVLTF. DNA of the CDR3: TGTGCCAGCAGCTTAGGGGGTGGGGCATCCGGGGCCAACGTCCTGACTTTC.

With respect to this clonotype: One end of the junction varies from germline; a read error may be responsible. V is TRBV20-1 and J is TRBJ1-2; D is perhaps TRBD1 (6 bases). Germline CDR1 DFQATT, CDR2 SNEGSKA (reference sequence). The CDR3 consists of 12 residues. The chain's CDR3 is CSARGGARGYTF. The CDR3 DNA follows: TGCAGTGCCAGAGGGGGGGCGCGGGGCTACACCTTC.

This clonotype is judged medium-sized (0.01 to 0.1%). V and J are TRBV27 and TRBJ2-7; 9 bases agree with TRBD2. The V gene end was trimmed by 5 bases and the J gene end by 5 bases; junction bases not matched to a gene: 4. CDR1 and CDR2 from the germline V gene are MNHEY and SMNVEV (reference sequence). This CDR3 is 13 amino acids long. The CDR3 loop reads CASSPRGGHEQYV. The CDR3 DNA is TGTGCCAGCAGTCCGCGGGGGGGCCACGAGCAGTACGTC.

This clonotype ranks as medium-sized. The CDR3 here is CSARDGLRSGNTIYF. For the CDR3, the DNA is TGCAGCGCTCGGGACGGACTACGGTCTGGAAACACCATATATTTT. The V gene is TRBV29-1, the J gene TRBJ1-3; tentative D call: TRBD1 (5 bases). In germline, CDR1 is SQVTM, CDR2 ANQGSEA. V gave up 7 bases and J gave up 1 base, with 17 bases separating them. The CDR3 covers 15 residues. Looking up the rest from reference TRBV29-1 and TRBJ1-3 gives the full variable domain: SAVISQKPSRDICQRGTSLTIQCQVDSQVTMMFWYRQQPGQSLTLIATANQGSEATYESGFVIDKFPISRPNLTFSTLTVSNMSPEDSSIYLCSARDGLRSGNTIYFGEGSWLTVV.

This chain connects TRBV19 to TRBJ1-5; 12 nucleotides match TRBD1. This CDR3 has 16 residues. Germline values: CDR1 LNHDA, CDR2 SQIVND (reference sequence). Trimming cost V 6 bases and J 1 base; bases outside gene matches: 4. CDR3 region: CASRPGQGASNQPQHF. CDR3 nucleotide sequence: TGTGCCAGTAGACCGGGACAGGGGGCGAGCAATCAGCCCCAGCATTTT.

This clonotype was counted a few times. This chain joins TRBV7-2 and TRBJ2-1; D may be TRBD2 (5 bases). This CDR3 has 15 amino acids. Germline V gene lookup returns CDR1 SGHTA and CDR2 FQGNSA. The V and J ends lost 4 bases and 4 bases respectively, with 14 bases between them. This CDR3 reads CASSSPGNSYNEQFF. DNA for the CDR3: TGTGCCAGCAGCTCCCCGGGGAACTCTTACAATGAGCAGTTCTTC. Variable domain in full (rest from reference TRBV7-2 and TRBJ2-1): GAGVSQSPSNKVTEKGKDVELRCDPISGHTALYWYRQSLGQGLEFLIYFQGNSAPDKSGLPSDRFSAERTGGSVSTLTIQRTQQEDSAVYLCASSSPGNSYNEQFFGPGTRLTVL.

Only a few counts were recorded for this clonotype. The rearrangement joins TRBV5-1 to TRBJ2-3; 8 nucleotides agree with TRBD2. The germline gives CDR1 SGHRS, CDR2 YFSETQ. The V and J ends lost 0 bases and 6 bases, in that order; junction bases with no gene match: 9. The CDR3 length is 16 residues. CDR3 residues: CASSLELTGGGDTQYF. The CDR3, as DNA: TGCGCCAGCAGCTTGGAATTGACCGGGGGGGGTGATACGCAGTATTTT.

This clonotype has a handful of counts. V is TRBV18 and J is TRBJ2-1; 9 bases line up with TRBD2. This CDR3 region has 15 residues. V was clipped by 5 bases and J by 6 bases; unmatched bases: 8. Germline lookup yields CDR1 KGHSH and CDR2 LQKENI. The CDR3 loop is CASSSLAGDINEQFF. The CDR3 bases are TGTGCCAGCTCATCATTAGCGGGGGACATCAATGAGCAGTTCTTC.

The chain joins TRBV18 to TRBJ2-1; 10 nucleotides match TRBD1. Germline trimming cut 5 bases from V and 6 bases from J; bases unmatched to any gene: 10. The CDR3 sequence is 16 residues long. CDR1 and CDR2 from the germline V gene are KGHSH and LQKENI. The CDR3 coding sequence is TGTGCCAGCTCATCAACAGGGACAGGGGAAATCAATGAGCAGTTCTTC. Protein product: CASSSTGTGEINEQFF.

The genes are TRBV5-6 and TRBJ2-2, with D uncertain. V was pared by 4 bases and J by 6 bases, with 7 bases between. CDR3 length: 12 amino acids. From germline, CDR1 is SGHDT and CDR2 YYEEEE. The DNA for the CDR3 is TGTGCCAGCAGCCCAGTGGCCGGGGAGCTGTTTTTT. This codes for CASSPVAGELFF.

This chain joins TRBV10-3 and TRBJ2-2; D possibly corresponds to TRBD1 (8 bases). V was shortened by 8 bases and J by 7 bases, with 20 bases between the two germline ends. CDR1 ENHRY and CDR2 SYGVKD come from the germline V gene. CDR3 length: 15 residues. This chain's CDR3 is CAIGGQGGFCGELFF. CDR3 nucleotides: TGTGCCATCGGAGGACAGGGAGGGTTCTGCGGGGAGCTGTTTTTT.

The CDR3 nucleotides read TGCGCCAGCAGCCTGACTAGCGACTACAATGAGCAGTTCTTC. Translation: CASSLTSDYNEQFF. This chain joins TRBV5-1 and TRBJ2-1; TRBD2 agrees at 8 bases. The CDR3 spans 14 residues. The V and J ends lost 4 bases and 3 bases, in that order; junction bases with no gene match: 3. The germline V gene has CDR1 SGHRS and CDR2 YFSETQ. Looking up the rest from reference TRBV5-1 and TRBJ2-1 gives the full variable domain: KAGVTQTPRYLIKTRGQQVTLSCSPISGHRSVSWYQQTPGQGLQFLFEYFSETQRNKGNFPGRFSGRQFSNSRSEMNVSTLELGDSALYLCASSLTSDYNEQFFGPGTRLTVL.

The chain carries TRBV7-2 and TRBJ1-1, with unresolved D. The V end lost 4 bases, the J end lost 8 bases, and 11 bases lay between the germline ends. The germline V gene has CDR1 SGHTA and CDR2 FQGNSA. This CDR3 region has 12 residues. The chain's CDR3 is CASSWQRSEAFF. CDR3 nucleotides: TGTGCCAGCAGCTGGCAGAGGAGCGAAGCTTTCTTT.

This clonotype was seen a few times. The CDR3 nucleotides read TGTGCCAGCAGCTCCCGCTCTGCTAGCACAGATACGCAGTATTTT. This sequence encodes CASSSRSASTDTQYF. This chain joins TRBV7-2 and TRBJ2-3; D not resolved. Germline V gene data show CDR1 as SGHTA and CDR2 as FQGNSA. The V end lost 4 bases, the J end lost 0 bases, and 11 bases lay between the germline ends. There are 15 residues in the CDR3.

This chain connects TRBV6-5 to TRBJ1-4; tentatively, D is TRBD1 (5 bases). The length of the CDR3 is 15 residues. From germline, CDR1 is MNHEY and CDR2 SVGAGI. The V gene lost 2 bases and the J gene lost 8 bases, with 15 bases spanning the gap. CDR3 bases: TGTGCCAGCAGTTACGGGAATGGGGCAGAGGAAAAACTGTTTTTT. Its translation: CASSYGNGAEEKLFF.

Points on this clonotype: A much more abundant neighbour one base away suggests this may be a read error. The chain couples TRBV19 to TRBJ2-3; 8 nucleotides line up with TRBD2. With V trimmed by 5 bases and J by 7 bases, 8 bases remained unmatched. Germline assignment: CDR1 LNHDA and CDR2 SQIVND (reference sequence). This CDR3 has 14 amino acids. The CDR3 region is CASSWAGGGNTQYF. CDR3 bases: TGTGCCAGTAGTTGGGCTGGCGGGGGGAATACGCAGTATTTT.

This chain links TRBV28 with TRBJ2-7, with TRBD1 as a possible D gene (6 bases). V shed 5 bases and J shed 3 bases, with 17 bases lying between them. The CDR3 contains 15 residues. CDR1 MDHEN and CDR2 SYDVKM come from the germline V gene. CDR3 bases: TGTGCCAGCAGTCAAAAATCCACAGGGAACTACGAGCAGTACTTC. Translating it yields CASSQKSTGNYEQYF.

The gene calls are TRBV18 and TRBJ1-2, with TRBD1 matching over 7 bases. The CDR3 totals 14 residues. V lost 3 bases and J lost 5; bases outside the gene matches: 6. Germline V gene sequence: CDR1 KGHSH, CDR2 LQKENI. The CDR3 is CASSPDRAGYGYTF. Here the CDR3 DNA reads TGTGCCAGCTCACCCGACAGGGCTGGATATGGCTACACCTTC.

A remark on this clonotype: This could be a read error, since a much larger clone is one nucleotide away. The V call is TRBV19, the J call TRBJ2-2; a possible D gene is TRBD2 (5 bases). This CDR3 is 14 amino acids long. V dropped 5 bases and J dropped 4 bases, with 11 bases sitting between them. The germline gives CDR1 LNHDA, CDR2 SQIVND (reference sequence). The CDR3 is CASSGSGFTGELFF. The CDR3 DNA reads TGTGCCAGTAGTGGGTCGGGATTCACCGGGGAGCTGTTTTTT.

The V call is TRBV12-3 or TRBV12-4, the J call TRBJ1-4; D gene ambiguous. The CDR3 is 16 residues long. V gave up 5 bases and J gave up 4 bases, with 17 bases separating them. The CDR3 bases are TGTGCCAGCAGTCCCCTAGGAGGGATCGGTAATGAAAAACTGTTTTTT. This codes for CASSPLGGIGNEKLFF.

This clonotype came up once. V is TRBV24-1 and J is TRBJ2-7, with D possibly matching TRBD2 (6 bases). This CDR3 is built from 19 residues. Trimming cost V 1 base and J 3 bases, with 24 bases left between them. Germline CDR1 is KGHDR and CDR2 is SFDVKD. The CDR3: CATSDFTSGTSSDYYEQYV. In DNA form, the CDR3 reads TGTGCCACCAGTGATTTTACCTCCGGGACGTCTAGCGACTACTACGAGCAGTACGTC.